This T cell receptor beta chain derives from a study of Tregs in tolerant kidney transplant recipients (dated by TCRdb to between 2017 and 2020). Background for the entire study: Before combined kidney and bone marrow transplantation, this study identified donor-specific regulatory T cells using TCRbeta sequencing and then followed those same cells after transplant.

Broad study findings and their caveats: Biological reproducibility was not examined directly, but technical replication error appeared to be minimal. In tolerant patients, the expansion of donor-specific Tregs was greater than global Treg expansion, suggesting that the expansion was antigen-driven rather than nonspecific. The study was limited by small patient numbers, and the findings need validation in larger populations and under other immunosuppression protocols. PCR primers changed over time for some patients, so nucleotide-level comparison across those patients' samples was not possible. Expanding Tregs with activated donor B cells appeared to identify the most biologically relevant and donor-specific TCRbeta repertoire.

CDR3 length: 13 amino acids, cysteine to phenylalanine. Only the CDR3 part of the read is kept: 39 bases, read in frame from the first base. V is reduced by 4 bases and J by 2 bases, leaving a spacing of 9 bases between them. From the germline V gene (reference sequence), CDR1 is GTSNPN and CDR2 is SVGIG. Related donors were used in the transplants with nonmyeloablative bone marrow transplantation, and mixed chimerism was transient in the human trials. Thawed PBMCs were FACS-sorted into unstimulated Tregs (CD4+CD25+CD127-), CD4+ non-Tregs (CD4+CD25-), CD4 cells and CD8 cells. The patients were 4 recipients of combined kidney and bone marrow transplants from the ITN036ST trial, and samples were available only from these trial subjects. Healthy control blood was processed to PBMCs by Ficoll density gradient and cryopreserved, and patient PBMCs were collected before and after transplant. Genomic DNA was extracted from sorted cells with the QIAGEN DNeasy Blood and Tissue Kit for TCRbeta CDR3 sequencing. High-throughput TCRbeta CDR3 sequencing was carried out commercially through immunoSEQ, with PCR amplification with bias correction and internal controls included. Concerning the study's data processing: Unique productive TCRbeta sequences were defined by CDR3 nucleotide sequence when primers matched and otherwise by CDR3 amino acid sequence together with Vbeta and Jbeta genes. To correct for sorting error, sequences found in more than one sorted population at a frequency ratio of 2:1 or less were discarded, and the remaining shared sequences were assigned to the population with the higher frequency. A sequence counted as donor-reactive if, in CFSE-low cells, the sequence had a frequency of at least 0.01% and was expanded at least 5-fold compared with unstimulated cells. Repertoire divergence was quantified by Jensen-Shannon divergence using the top 100 TCRbeta sequences ranked by frequency. For samples with multiple sequencing runs, sorting error was corrected in each run separately before the runs were combined. TCRdb retrieved this table from immuneACCESS and kept in-frame rearrangements only. Not all clones are present; in checked studies, unresolved V genes account for under half, and no reason is known for the remainder. V, J and clone size were drawn from that table, and D and trimming were deduced from the DNA. The sample table contains fewer than 60,000 clones; only one count was recorded for around 93% of them. The top ten clonotypes cover approximately 14% of the sample.

About this clone: There is no known antigen for this receptor. The record has no base qualities; no much larger clone is one base away.

The receptor's source is a human patient who received a combined kidney and bone marrow transplant. In transplant recipients, some T cells may be of donor rather than host origin. Rearrangement joined TRBV30 to TRBJ2-1; possibly the D gene is TRBD1, per 5 matching bases. The source was CD8+ T cells from blood (PBMCs), collected 24 months after the transplant. The DNA sequence follows: TGTGCCTGGAACCAGGGAACCTACAATGAGCAGTTCTTC. This codes for CAWNQGTYNEQFF.